This T cell receptor (beta chain) was documented in a study of T cells in Graves' hyperthyroidism and ophthalmopathy (dated by TCRdb to the late 2010s). Background on the whole study: A discovery cohort of about a hundred patients, approximately 44 with Graves' ophthalmopathy and approximately 55 with stable Graves' hyperthyroidism, was used to find distinguishing TCR V-J signatures. Whether ophthalmopathy could be predicted prospectively was tested in an independent validation cohort made up of about 18 hyperthyroidism patients plus 17 patients who later progressed to ophthalmopathy. For training and testing, the 100 or so patients in the discovery cohort were randomly divided in a 7:3 ratio. The study also compared thyroid tissue and blood T-cell repertoires from a handful of Graves' hyperthyroidism patients. After blood sampling, hyperthyroidism patients were treated with methimazole at a starting dose of 30 mg daily, and ophthalmopathy patients were treated with high-dose intravenous methylprednisolone. The paper describes TCR Vbeta CDR3 sequencing of 120 to 150 peripheral blood samples, made up of roughly 45 ophthalmopathy patients, roughly 75 hyperthyroidism patients and roughly 17 progressor patients.

As to this clonotype: Its binding antigen is unknown. Base qualities are not at hand, and no much larger clone is one base apart.

The TCR beta CDR3 regions were amplified from RNA transcripts. A first-round RT-PCR of the TCR CDR3 used the HTBI primer set with the Qiagen OneStep RT-PCR kit. Libraries were constructed in a second round of multiplex PCR, after which size selection and purification were carried out. The libraries were sequenced on an Illumina HiSeq2000 using paired-end 100 bp reads. Per the source publication's procedure: Raw data were processed with SOAPnuke, discarding reads with adapters, uncalled bases, mean Phred below 15, or no exact constant-primer or identifier match. High-quality paired reads were merged with COPE v1.2.5, and unique nucleotide sequences were defined as clonotypes. MiTCR v1.1 was used to align clonotypes to the IMGT TRBV, TRBD and TRBJ reference segments. Only V-J combinations with frequency above 0.0001, covering 99% to 99.2% of repertoires, were analysed. The TCS score was defined as the ratio of F50 (clonal expansion) to E x V (chaos), calculated using BLOSUM62-based TCRdist between CDR3 peptides within each V-J. Welch's t-statistics and random forest reduced fewer than 550 V-J features to 13, which were used in a naive Bayes classifier (R e1071). The similarity between thyroid and blood repertoires was quantified using the Morisita-Horn index. In TCRdb, the public reads were trimmed at Q25 with fastp and aligned with MiXCR, with productive beta chains retained. Rows with a matching CDR3 protein are joined into one entry that keeps the most common DNA and genes. The V and J calls were not made by the authors but by TCRdb's processing. Present in this sample are roughly 500,000 distinct CDR3 sequences, about 46% of which were seen just once. Clones ranked in the top ten supply about 45% of the sample.

Patients with uncontrolled infections, other autoimmune diseases, pregnancy or lactation were excluded. Diagnoses were based on clinical symptoms, serum thyroxine and TRAb, thyroid ultrasound and orbital computed tomography. Trizol reagent was used to extract total RNA, and RNA quality was then checked on an Agilent 2100 Bioanalyzer. Results and caveats for the whole study, not just this receptor: No statistical method was used to fix the sample size in advance, and group allocation was not hidden from the investigators. Most expanded thyroid clonotypes (frequency above 0.001) were also detected in blood, a finding suggesting that blood repertoires may reflect thyroid immune responses. In validation, the model predicted progression to ophthalmopathy a median of about 5.9 months before onset, with about 71% sensitivity and roughly 77% specificity. Ophthalmopathy was separated from stable hyperthyroidism by a 13 V-J signature model, with about 86% sensitivity and roughly 84% specificity obtained in cross-validation and 80%/75% obtained in testing.

CDR1 and CDR2 are drawn from the germline V gene: SGHDN, FVKESK. Trimming at the junction amounts to 0 bases on V and 4 bases on J, and the germline ends lie 13 bases apart. The cysteine opens and the phenylalanine closes a CDR3 of 15 amino acids. Only the CDR3 DNA stays, 45 bases, in frame from base 1. Sequences were obtained from peripheral blood or thyroid tissue (not recorded which). The chain couples TRBV14 to TRBJ2-7, with TRBD1 perhaps the D gene, on 5 matching bases. The receptor's source is an adult woman with Graves' disease, either hyperthyroidism or ophthalmopathy (not recorded which). The nucleotide sequence is TGTGCCAGCAGCCAAGAGGCAGGGCAGGGATACGAGCAGTACTTC. It translates as CASSQEAGQGYEQYF. Here the CDR3 is joined to the reference TRBV14 and TRBJ2-7 genes, and the full variable domain is: EAGVTQFPSHSVIEKGQTVTLRCDPISGHDNLYWYRRVMGKEIKFLLHFVKESKQDESGMPNNRFLAERTGGTYSTLKVQPAELEDSGVYFCASSQEAGQGYEQYFGPGTRLTVT.